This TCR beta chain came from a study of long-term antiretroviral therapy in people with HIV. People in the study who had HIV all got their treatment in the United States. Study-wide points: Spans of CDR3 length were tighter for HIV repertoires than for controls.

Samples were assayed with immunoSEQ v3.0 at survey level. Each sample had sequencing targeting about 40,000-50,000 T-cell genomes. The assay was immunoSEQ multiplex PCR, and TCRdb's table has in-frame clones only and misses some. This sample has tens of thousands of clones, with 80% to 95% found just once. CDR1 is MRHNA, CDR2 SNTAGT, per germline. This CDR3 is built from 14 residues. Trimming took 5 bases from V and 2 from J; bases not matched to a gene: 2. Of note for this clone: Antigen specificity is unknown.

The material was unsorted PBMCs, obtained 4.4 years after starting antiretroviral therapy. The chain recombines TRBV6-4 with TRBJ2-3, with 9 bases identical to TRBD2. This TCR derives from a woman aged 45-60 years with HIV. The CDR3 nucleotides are TGTGCCAGCAGTCGGACTAGCGACACAGATACGCAGTATTTT. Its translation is CASSRTSDTDTQYF.